The 14 T cell receptor beta chains listed next were all sequenced from one sample in a study of blood T cell repertoires in COVID-19. This table comes from immunoSEQ multiplex PCR, and its TCRdb copy is limited to in-frame clones, with some not included. The table records 40,000 or so clones, 89% of them present only once. Sample: peripheral blood. The origin of the receptors is a man aged 50 or older with active COVID-19.

The V gene is TRBV6-6, the J gene TRBJ1-2, with D maybe TRBD1 (5 bases). From germline, CDR1 is MNHNY and CDR2 SVGAGI (reference sequence). The CDR3 covers 15 residues. Trimming cost V 6 bases and J 1 base, with 15 bases left between them. For the CDR3, the DNA is TGTGCCAGCAGCCGAACACAGGCTCTTAACTATGGCTACACCTTC. Its translation: CASSRTQALNYGYTF.

In this sample, this clone turned up a few times. The chain carries TRBV7-2 and TRBJ2-7; TRBD2 aligns across 8 bases. The junction had 8 bases not matched to a gene; V was cut back by 3 bases and J by 4 bases. Germline V CDR1 and CDR2: SGHTA, FQGNSA. The length of the CDR3 is 15 residues. CDR3 loop: CASSLYRTSLYEQYF. CDR3 DNA: TGTGCCAGCAGCTTGTACAGGACTAGCCTTTACGAGCAGTACTTC.

The J gene is TRBJ1-1, the V gene TRBV6-5, with 8 bases fitting TRBD1. V lost 4 bases to trimming and J lost 2 bases; unmatched junction nucleotides: 6. CDR3 size: 15 residues. Germline V gene data show CDR1 as MNHEY and CDR2 as SVGAGI. CDR3 nucleotides: TGTGCCAGCAGTTGGTCCCAGGGGGCTAACACTGAAGCTTTCTTT. Protein: CASSWSQGANTEAFF.

The rearrangement joins TRBV30 to TRBJ1-1, with no clear D. Germline loops: CDR1 GTSNPN, CDR2 SVGIG (reference sequence). Trimming left V 5 bases short and J 3 bases short, with 19 bases between. CDR3 length: 15 amino acids. This CDR3 is CAWGNLIQADTEAFF. The CDR3 DNA is TGTGCCTGGGGTAATTTAATTCAGGCTGACACTGAAGCTTTCTTT.

This chain uses TRBV4-3 with TRBJ2-3, with 10 positions matching TRBD2. Germline-derived CDR1 and CDR2 are LGHNA and YSLEER. This CDR3 is built from 17 residues. With 0 bases clipped from V and 4 bases from J, the junction kept 7 bases outside the gene matches. CDR3 protein: CASSQDGASGSADTQYF. CDR3 nucleotide sequence: TGCGCCAGCAGCCAAGATGGCGCTAGCGGGAGTGCAGATACGCAGTATTTT.

This clone was seen once. The rearrangement uses TRBV30 and TRBJ1-5, with D unresolved. This CDR3 is built from 13 residues. Trimming cost V 4 bases and J 3 bases, with 10 bases left between them. Germline loops: CDR1 GTSNPN, CDR2 SVGIG (reference sequence). The CDR3 spells CAWTRGLNQPQHF. CDR3 nucleotide sequence: TGTGCCTGGACTCGGGGTCTCAATCAGCCCCAGCATTTT.

This chain connects TRBV6-2 or TRBV6-3 to TRBJ1-2; D may be TRBD1 (5 bases). Germline loops: CDR1 MNHEY, CDR2 SVGEGT. V was pared by 1 base and J by 2 bases, with 11 bases between. The CDR3 runs 15 residues. CDR3 loop: CASSYFGRTNYGYTF. DNA for the CDR3: TGTGCCAGCAGTTACTTTGGACGGACAAACTATGGCTACACCTTC.

The chain carries TRBV9 and TRBJ1-3; a weak D match, TRBD1 (5 bases). With 4 bases removed from V and 2 bases from J, the gap between germline ends came to 13 bases. This CDR3 is built from 15 residues. Germline assignment: CDR1 SGDLS and CDR2 YYNGEE. As DNA, the CDR3 is TGTGCCAGCAGCTCCGCGGGGGGGGCTGGAAACACCATATATTTT. Translation: CASSSAGGAGNTIYF.

The gene calls are TRBV4-3 and TRBJ2-1, with 10 bases that match TRBD2. J gave up 10 bases and V 3 bases, and 6 bases lay outside the gene matches. The CDR3 loop spans 14 amino acids. Germline V gene lookup returns CDR1 LGHNA and CDR2 YSLEER. As DNA, the CDR3 is TGCGCCAGCAGCCAGACAGCGGGAGGGCGGGAGCAGTTCTTC. This translates into CASSQTAGGREQFF.

The J gene is TRBJ2-1, the V gene TRBV3-1 (or the pseudogene TRBV3-2); D remains ambiguous. Germline CDR1 is LGHDT and CDR2 is YNNKEL (reference sequence). V lost 2 bases to trimming and J lost 3 bases, with 5 bases between them. CDR3 length: 13 residues. The CDR3 reads CASSQTGYNEQFF. The CDR3 coding sequence is TGTGCCAGCAGCCAAACGGGCTACAATGAGCAGTTCTTC.

V is TRBV18 and J is TRBJ2-7; TRBD2 might be the D (5 bases). Trimming took off 5 bases at V and 2 bases at J, with 13 bases between the two ends. The CDR3 loop spans 14 amino acids. Germline-derived CDR1 and CDR2 are KGHSH and LQKENI. CDR3 loop: CASSSTTRTYEQYF. CDR3 bases: TGTGCCAGCTCATCGACTACCCGAACCTACGAGCAGTACTTC.

The chain recombines TRBV27 with TRBJ2-1; 8 bases map to TRBD1. V dropped 5 bases and J dropped 2; count of bases not matched to a gene: 8. The CDR3 is made up of 16 amino acids. The germline V gene encodes CDR1 MNHEY and CDR2 SMNVEV (reference sequence). The CDR3: CASSPGQGGTYNEQFF. DNA of the CDR3: TGTGCCAGCAGTCCCGGACAGGGTGGGACCTACAATGAGCAGTTCTTC.

The CDR3 region has the DNA TGCAGTGCTAGTGGGACCCTAGCGGGAAGAACTGGTGAGCAGTTCTTC. Its translation is CSASGTLAGRTGEQFF. The rearrangement links TRBV20-1 to TRBJ2-1, with 9 bases fitting TRBD2. V trimming: 3 bases; J trimming: 9 bases; junction bases outside the gene matches: 15. The germline V gene encodes CDR1 DFQATT and CDR2 SNEGSKA (reference sequence). The CDR3 totals 16 residues.

In this sample, this clone turned up once. The chain joins TRBV27 to TRBJ2-1; 7 nucleotides line up with TRBD1. With 5 bases clipped from V and 2 bases from J, the junction kept 6 bases outside the gene matches. CDR1 and CDR2 (germline): MNHEY, SMNVEV (reference sequence). There are 15 residues in the CDR3. This CDR3 reads CASSLSGTAYNEQFF. The CDR3 DNA reads TGTGCCAGCAGTCTCTCCGGGACAGCCTACAATGAGCAGTTCTTC.